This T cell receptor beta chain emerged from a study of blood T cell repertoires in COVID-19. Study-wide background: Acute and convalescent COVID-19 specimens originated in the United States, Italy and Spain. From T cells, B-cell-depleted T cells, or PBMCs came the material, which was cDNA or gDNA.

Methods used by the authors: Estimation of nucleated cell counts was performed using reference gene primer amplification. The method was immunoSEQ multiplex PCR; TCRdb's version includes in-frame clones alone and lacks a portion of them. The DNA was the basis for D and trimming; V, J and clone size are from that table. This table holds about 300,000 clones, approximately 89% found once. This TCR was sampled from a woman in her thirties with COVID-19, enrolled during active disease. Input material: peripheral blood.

CDR3 sequence (DNA): TGTGCCAGCAGTTTTCAGGGACTGGTACTGTATTTT. This sequence encodes CASSFQGLVLYF. V gene TRBV27 combines with J gene TRBJ2-3; perhaps TRBD2 as D (6 bases). V shed 3 bases and J shed 14 bases, with 15 bases lying between them. Germline V gene data show CDR1 as MNHEY and CDR2 as SMNVEV (reference sequence). The CDR3 runs 12 residues.